Sequencing of this T cell receptor (beta chain) was carried out in a study of CXCR3-negative and CXCR3-positive naive CD8 T cells. Of note for this clonotype: The antigen is unknown.

The study's findings and limits: Comparably high diversity was seen in both naive subsets, and much lower diversity in memory CD8+ cells. Memory, not naive, CXCR3-negative and CXCR3-positive cells differed in TRBV-TRBJ usage. PBMCs showed partially decreased CXCR3 expression after cryopreservation, and most assays used fresh PBMCs.

The authors prepared UMI-labeled TRB cDNA libraries by 5' RACE. TCRdb reanalyzed the 5' RACE reads, giving one entry per CDR3 protein sequence and no DNA. This sample's table has 38,000 or so distinct CDR3 sequences. The receptor comes from a human donor in good health. Some clones in this sample may be carry-over from other donors' samples. The sample comprised memory CD8+ T cells from blood.

This CDR3 reads CASSAGLAENEQFF. The chain couples TRBV5-1 to TRBJ2-1; the D call from TCRdb, TRBD1, cannot be confirmed without DNA. Germline V gives CDR1 SGHRS, CDR2 YFSETQ. The CDR3 is 14 residues long.